A single T cell receptor beta chain is shown here with its context. Its specificity is unknown. This entry belongs to a study of tumor-infiltrating lymphocytes in localized non-small cell lung cancer. Turning to the study itself: The cohort mixed smokers and never-smokers, several histologies, and some post-neoadjuvant-chemotherapy samples. From each patient, both tumor and uninvolved lung, non-adjacent to tumor, were sampled. Regarding the study as a whole: Not all patients were TCR sequenced, owing to tissue quantity. T-cell fraction did not differ between immunotypes IM1 and IM2.

Assay used: immunoSEQ multiplex PCR; TCRdb lists only in-frame clones, some missing. The profile covers 12,000 to 15,000 clones, with about two thirds appearing a single time and 22% taken by the ten largest. This TCR derives from a human donor with non-small cell lung cancer. Specimen: uninvolved lung tissue not adjacent to the tumor.

The CDR3 coding sequence is TGTGCCAGCTCAGCCCTCCCCGGGAGCTACAATGAGCAGTTCTTC. Amino acid sequence: CASSALPGSYNEQFF. V usage is TRBV18 and J usage is TRBJ2-1; the D gene is possibly TRBD2 (6 bases). Trimming shortened V by 5 bases and J by 3 bases, and 14 bases separated the two germline ends. The CDR3 is made up of 15 amino acids. Germline assignment: CDR1 KGHSH and CDR2 LQKENI.